These 10 T cell receptor beta chains were all obtained from the same sample, sequenced in a study of T cell repertoires in cytomegalovirus infection. TCRdb reprocessed the reads via MiXCR and lists one record per CDR3 protein. The sample includes roughly 800,000 distinct CDR3 sequences, 25% to 35% of them seen just once. Antigens of these TCRs are unknown. The starting material was cultured CD8+ T cells from PBMCs, obtained from culture after CMV antigen stimulation. These receptors came from a human donor in good health (CMV status not recorded). Some clones in this sample may be carry-over from other donors' samples.

This rearrangement joins TRBV7-2 to TRBJ2-1; D not certain. This CDR3 region has 13 residues. Between the trimmed V and J ends, which lost 2 bases and 5 bases, there was a span of 7 bases. Germline V CDR1 and CDR2: SGHTA, FQGNSA. DNA for the CDR3: TGTGCCAGCAGCTTAAAACCAAACAATGAGCAGTTCTTC. This translates into CASSLKPNNEQFF. The whole variable domain, remainder taken from reference TRBV7-2 and TRBJ2-1, is GAGVSQSPSNKVTEKGKDVELRCDPISGHTALYWYRQSLGQGLEFLIYFQGNSAPDKSGLPSDRFSAERTGGSVSTLTIQRTQQEDSAVYLCASSLKPNNEQFFGPGTRLTVL.

This clonotype was observed many times. This sequence joins TRBV7-8 and TRBJ2-3, with D perhaps TRBD1 (6 bases). The CDR3 is 11 residues long. Germline CDR1 reads SGHVS; CDR2 reads FQNEAQ. The V and J ends lost 5 bases and 12 bases respectively, with 12 bases between them. In DNA form, the CDR3 reads TGTGCCAGCAGCGCCGGGACACTCCAGTATTTT. Translating it yields CASSAGTLQYF.

This sequence joins TRBV2 and TRBJ1-1; TRBD1 might be the D (6 bases). The V end was cut by 7 bases, the J end by 3 bases, with 15 bases between. Germline CDR1 SNHLY, CDR2 FYNNEI. This CDR3 has 14 amino acids. The CDR3 sequence is CASIWGGPDTEAFF. The CDR3 DNA reads TGTGCCAGCATCTGGGGGGGGCCGGACACTGAAGCTTTCTTT.

This clonotype occurred a few times. The rearrangement joins TRBV7-9 to TRBJ1-1; no definite D call. From germline, CDR1 is SEHNR and CDR2 FQNEAQ (reference sequence). Trimming pared 7 bases from V and 4 bases from J, leaving 13 bases between. The length of the CDR3 is 13 residues. CDR3 amino acids: CASTKVPVTEAFF. The CDR3 coding sequence is TGTGCCAGCACCAAGGTCCCAGTCACTGAAGCTTTCTTT.

The chain recombines TRBV11-2 with TRBJ2-2; TRBD1 agrees at 11 bases. The CDR3 is made up of 15 amino acids. After removal of 4 bases from V and 3 bases from J, the junction contained 1 base not matched to a gene. Germline V lookup: CDR1 SGHAT, CDR2 FQNNGV. Written as DNA, the CDR3 is TGTGCCAGCAGCTGGACAGGGGGCTACACCGGGGAGCTGTTTTTT. This translates into CASSWTGGYTGELFF.

This clonotype was detected ten times or more. This rearrangement joins TRBV7-3 to TRBJ1-6, with D maybe TRBD1 (5 bases). The CDR3 contains 14 residues. Germline values: CDR1 SGHTA, CDR2 FQGTGA. V lost 4 bases, J lost 6 bases, and 10 bases lay in between. CDR3 sequence reads: CASSSAGTNSPLHF. In nucleotides, the CDR3 is TGTGCCAGCAGCTCTGCAGGGACTAATTCACCCCTCCACTTT.

This clonotype was observed at least ten times. The rearrangement joins TRBV7-2 to TRBJ2-5; 7 bases are a match to TRBD1. Per the germline V gene, CDR1 is SGHTA and CDR2 is FQGNSA. V gave up 5 bases and J gave up 5 bases; unmatched junction bases: 17. The CDR3 sequence is 17 residues long. CDR3 loop: CASSPGQRKYWGETQYF. Here the CDR3 DNA reads TGTGCCAGCAGCCCGGGACAGCGAAAGTACTGGGGGGAGACCCAGTACTTC.

The gene calls are TRBV6-5 and TRBJ2-3, with TRBD2 as a possible D gene (6 bases). CDR1 MNHEY and CDR2 SVGAGI come from the germline V gene. V was trimmed by 4 bases and J by 2 bases, leaving 13 bases between them. The CDR3 has 15 residues. CDR3 loop: CASSFAGSPTDTQYF. In DNA form, the CDR3 reads TGTGCCAGCAGTTTCGCGGGGTCTCCCACAGATACGCAGTATTTT.

This clonotype was counted only a few times. The chain recombines TRBV4-3 with TRBJ2-3; 7 bases fit TRBD1. The CDR3 spans 16 residues. J gave up 0 bases and V 4 bases, and 7 bases lay outside the gene matches. CDR1 is LGHNA and CDR2 is YSLEER in the germline V gene. This chain's CDR3 is CASSPRDSPSTDTQYF. The CDR3 DNA sequence: TGCGCCAGCAGCCCCCGGGACAGTCCTAGCACAGATACGCAGTATTTT.

The V and J genes are TRBV20-1 and TRBJ2-1; TRBD1 matches 8 bases. Trimming at V came to 0 bases and at J to 9 bases, leaving 10 bases not matched to a gene. This CDR3 spans 15 amino acids. Germline V gene sequence: CDR1 DFQATT, CDR2 SNEGSKA (reference sequence). CDR3 sequence: CSARDSGGLNGEQFF. In DNA, the CDR3 is TGCAGTGCTAGAGACTCAGGGGGCCTTAACGGTGAGCAGTTCTTC.